One and the same sample provided the 13 T cell receptor beta chains below, sequenced in a study of blood T cells in healthy people across ages (dated by TCRdb to about 2015). The method behind the library was 5' RACE. The instrument was an Illumina HiSeq 2500. A second PCR of about 6 to 11 cycles was performed with a sample-barcoded 5' primer and a J-beta primer mix. TCRdb passed the public sequencing reads through fastp at Q25 and MiXCR, retaining productive beta sequences. Entries that share a CDR3 protein sequence are merged under the most common genes and DNA. This sample is represented by more than 900,000 distinct CDR3 sequences; under 35% of them were singletons. Together, the top ten hold more than 8.5% of the sample. The same sample was also studied in work on T cells of mothers and their children.

What was sequenced was blood. These TCRs come from a woman aged 35 to 49 in good health.

The table lists this clonotype with a few counts. The CDR3 DNA reads TGTGCCAGCAGCCCGGGTGGGCAGTCGGGCACTGAAGCTTTCTTT. Translation gives CASSPGGQSGTEAFF. The chain employs TRBV3-1 and TRBJ1-1, with D unclear. This CDR3 has 15 amino acids. Germline CDR1 and CDR2: LGHDT and YNNKEL (reference sequence). With 4 bases removed from V and 4 bases from J, the gap between germline ends came to 16 bases.

The V call is TRBV20-1, the J call TRBJ1-1; 8 bases are a match to TRBD1. Germline CDR1 DFQATT, CDR2 SNEGSKA (reference sequence). This CDR3 comprises 14 residues. Losses at the gene ends were 0 bases for V and 4 bases for J; bases not matched to a gene: 4. CDR3 protein: CSAREGQDGTEAFF. The CDR3 coding sequence is TGCAGTGCTAGAGAGGGACAGGACGGCACTGAAGCTTTCTTT.

This rearrangement joins TRBV11-2 to TRBJ2-2, with 9 bases lining up with TRBD1. J lost 4 bases, V lost 1 base, and 22 bases had no gene match. The CDR3 has 22 residues. From germline, CDR1 is SGHAT and CDR2 FQNNGV. CDR3 nucleotide sequence: TGTGCCAGCAGCTTAGTGTTTCCCGCGACAGGGGGAGATCCGATGACCACCGGGGAGCTGTTTTTT. The encoded protein is CASSLVFPATGGDPMTTGELFF.

The sample holds many counts of this clonotype. The J gene is TRBJ2-1, the V gene TRBV10-3; TRBD1 aligns across 8 bases. V dropped 8 bases and J dropped 5; count of bases not matched to a gene: 8. The CDR3 consists of 14 residues. Germline loops: CDR1 ENHRY, CDR2 SYGVKD. The CDR3 coding sequence is TGTGCCATCTCGGGCGGGACAGGCGACAATGAGCAGTTCTTC. Its protein is CAISGGTGDNEQFF.

The chain uses TRBV2 and TRBJ1-1; 12 bases match TRBD1. The CDR3 totals 16 residues. With V trimmed by 7 bases and J by 3 bases, 9 bases remained unmatched. Germline lookup yields CDR1 SNHLY and CDR2 FYNNEI. The CDR3 bases are TGTGCCAGCAAGGCCACCGGGACAGGGGGCTACACTGAAGCTTTCTTT. It is translated as CASKATGTGGYTEAFF.

Remarks on this clonotype: Germline is not matched at one junction end, which may reflect a read error. The chain links TRBV5-6 to TRBJ1-2; the D is unclear. The CDR3 consists of 15 residues. Germline values: CDR1 SGHDT, CDR2 YYEEEE. In DNA form, the CDR3 reads TGTGCCAGCGGCTTGTATATGGATCTGGACTATGGCTACACCTTC. This gives the protein CASGLYMDLDYGYTF.

As concerns this clonotype: A read error may produce the germline difference seen at one junction end. V is TRBV20-1 and J is TRBJ1-2, with no clear D. CDR1 DFQATT and CDR2 SNEGSKA come from the germline V gene (reference sequence). CDR3 length: 14 amino acids. CDR3 DNA sequence: TGCAGTGTTCACCCCTCGGAAGCTAACTATGGCTTCACCTTC. Amino acid sequence: CSVHPSEANYGFTF.

This clonotype came up many times. The chain's CDR3 is CASMDSPSYEQYF. In nucleotides, the CDR3 is TGTGCCAGCATGGACAGCCCATCCTACGAGCAGTACTTC. The chain uses TRBV28 and TRBJ2-7; D might be TRBD1 (6 bases). V gave up 7 bases and J gave up 1 base, with 11 bases separating them. The CDR3 contains 13 residues. Germline values: CDR1 MDHEN, CDR2 SYDVKM.

The rearrangement links TRBV7-6 to TRBJ2-2; the match to TRBD1 covers 7 bases. The CDR3 contains 14 residues. CDR1 is SGHVS, CDR2 FNYEAQ, per germline. With 6 bases clipped from V and 6 bases from J, the junction kept 7 bases outside the gene matches. The CDR3 reads CASRNDRAPGELFF. In DNA, the CDR3 is TGTGCCAGCAGGAACGACAGGGCCCCCGGGGAGCTGTTTTTT.

This clonotype showed up many times. The chain employs TRBV12-3 or TRBV12-4 and TRBJ2-7, with no clear D. The CDR3 runs to 12 residues. Trimming stripped 5 bases from V and 6 bases from J, with 11 bases between. The chain's CDR3 is CASSPTAGEQYF. In nucleotides, the CDR3 is TGTGCCAGCAGTCCTACAGCAGGCGAGCAGTACTTC.

The chain is built from TRBV7-2 and TRBJ2-5, with D perhaps matching TRBD2 (5 bases). The CDR3 is made up of 13 amino acids. Germline CDR1 is SGHTA and CDR2 is FQGNSA. V was clipped by 1 base and J by 7 bases, with 10 bases between them. CDR3 DNA: TGTGCCAGCAGCTTAGGCCCCCGGGGGACCCAGTACTTC. Its protein product is CASSLGPRGTQYF.

This clonotype occurred a few times. A read error may be the cause here, since a much bigger clone is one base away. The chain carries TRBV5-6 and TRBJ1-4; maybe TRBD1 (6 bases). CDR1 and CDR2 from the germline V gene are SGHDT and YYEEEE. The length of the CDR3 is 16 residues. Written as DNA, the CDR3 is TGTGCCAGCAGCACCTCGGGGGCTGCAACTAATGAAAAACGGTTTTTT. Its protein is CASSTSGAATNEKRFF.

This clonotype has only a few counts. V is TRBV3-1 and J is TRBJ2-5, with a possible D match to TRBD1 (5 bases). The germline V gene has CDR1 LGHDT and CDR2 YNNKEL (reference sequence). Trimming left V 4 bases short and J 1 base short, with 13 bases between. The CDR3 has 15 amino acids. CDR3 sequence (DNA): TGTGCCAGCAGCCGAACCACAGGTTTCCAAGAGACCCAGTACTTC. Translating gives CASSRTTGFQETQYF.